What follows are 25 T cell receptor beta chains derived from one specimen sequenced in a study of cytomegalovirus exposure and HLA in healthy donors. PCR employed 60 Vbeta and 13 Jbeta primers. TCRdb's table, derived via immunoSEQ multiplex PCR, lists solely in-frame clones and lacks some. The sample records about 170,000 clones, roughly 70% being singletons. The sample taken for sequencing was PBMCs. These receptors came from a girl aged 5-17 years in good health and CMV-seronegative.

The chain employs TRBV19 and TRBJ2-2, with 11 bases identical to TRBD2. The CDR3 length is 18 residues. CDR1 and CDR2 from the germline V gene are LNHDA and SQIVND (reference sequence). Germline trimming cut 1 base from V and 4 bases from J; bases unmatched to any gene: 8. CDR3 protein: CASSIGRLAGPITGELFF. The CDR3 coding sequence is TGTGCCAGTAGTATAGGACGACTAGCGGGGCCTATCACCGGGGAGCTGTTTTTT.

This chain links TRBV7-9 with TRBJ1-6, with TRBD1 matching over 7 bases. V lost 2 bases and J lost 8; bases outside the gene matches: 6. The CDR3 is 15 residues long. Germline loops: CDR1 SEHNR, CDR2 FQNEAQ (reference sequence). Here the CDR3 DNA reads TGTGCCAGCAGCTTATACGGACAGGTTCATTCACCCCTCCACTTT. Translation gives CASSLYGQVHSPLHF.

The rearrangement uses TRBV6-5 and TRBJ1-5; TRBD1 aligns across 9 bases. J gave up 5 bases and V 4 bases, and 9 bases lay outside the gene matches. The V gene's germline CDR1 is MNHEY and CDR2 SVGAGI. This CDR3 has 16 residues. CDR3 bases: TGTGCCAGCAGTTCCTCGACAGGGGGACTCTATCAGCCCCAGCATTTT. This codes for CASSSSTGGLYQPQHF.

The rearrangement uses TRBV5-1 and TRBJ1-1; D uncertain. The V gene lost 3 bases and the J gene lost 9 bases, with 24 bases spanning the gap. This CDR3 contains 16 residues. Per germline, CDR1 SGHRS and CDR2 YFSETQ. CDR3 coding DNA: TGCGCCAGCAGCTCCTCCCGAGGGAGTTCGGATAGCAAAGCTTTCTTT. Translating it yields CASSSSRGSSDSKAFF.

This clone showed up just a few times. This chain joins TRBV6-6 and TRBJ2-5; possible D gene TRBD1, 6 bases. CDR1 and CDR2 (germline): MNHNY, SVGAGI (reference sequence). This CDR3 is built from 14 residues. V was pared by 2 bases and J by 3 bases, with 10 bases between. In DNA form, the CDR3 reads TGTGCCAGCAGTTACCGCCGGGACAAAGAGACCCAGTACTTC. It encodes CASSYRRDKETQYF.

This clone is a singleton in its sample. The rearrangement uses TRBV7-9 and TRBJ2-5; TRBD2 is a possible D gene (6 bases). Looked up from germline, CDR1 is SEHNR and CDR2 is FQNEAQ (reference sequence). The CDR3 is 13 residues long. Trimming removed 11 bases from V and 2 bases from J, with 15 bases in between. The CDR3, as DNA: TGTGCCGGCGTAGCGGAGGTTCAAGAGACCCAGTACTTC. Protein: CAGVAEVQETQYF.

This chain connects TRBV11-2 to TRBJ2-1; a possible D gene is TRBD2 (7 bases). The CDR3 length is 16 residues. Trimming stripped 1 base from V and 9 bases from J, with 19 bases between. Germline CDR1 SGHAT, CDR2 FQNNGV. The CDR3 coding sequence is TGTGCCAGCAGCTTAGTAGGTTTGGGGGGGGGCTCTGAGCAGTTCTTC. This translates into CASSLVGLGGGSEQFF.

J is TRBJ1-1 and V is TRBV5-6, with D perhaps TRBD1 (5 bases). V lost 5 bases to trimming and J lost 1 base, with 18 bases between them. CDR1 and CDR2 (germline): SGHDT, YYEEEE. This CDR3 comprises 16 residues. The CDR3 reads CASSYGGGQWNTEAFF. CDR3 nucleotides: TGTGCCAGCAGTTATGGCGGGGGTCAGTGGAACACTGAAGCTTTCTTT.

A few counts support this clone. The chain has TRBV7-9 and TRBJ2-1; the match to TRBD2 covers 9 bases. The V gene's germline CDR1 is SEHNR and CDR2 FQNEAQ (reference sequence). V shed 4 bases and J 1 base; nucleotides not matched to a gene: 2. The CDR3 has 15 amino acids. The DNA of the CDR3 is TGTGCCAGCAGCTCGACTAGCGGTTCCTACAATGAGCAGTTCTTC. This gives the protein CASSSTSGSYNEQFF.

CDR3: CASSLELNSPNYGYTF. CDR3 DNA sequence: TGTGCCAGCAGCTTAGAGTTGAACAGTCCTAACTATGGCTACACCTTC. J is TRBJ1-2 and V is TRBV5-6; D remains ambiguous. Per the germline V gene, CDR1 is SGHDT and CDR2 is YYEEEE. Deletions cut 2 bases from V and 0 bases from J, with 14 bases between. The CDR3 spans 16 residues.

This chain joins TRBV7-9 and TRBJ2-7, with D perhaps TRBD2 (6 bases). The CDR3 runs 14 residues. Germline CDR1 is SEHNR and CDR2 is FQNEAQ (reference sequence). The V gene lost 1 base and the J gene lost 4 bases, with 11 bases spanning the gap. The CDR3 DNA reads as TGTGCCAGCAGCTTAGAGGGACTGGAATACGAGCAGTACTTC. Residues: CASSLEGLEYEQYF.

Here the CDR3 reads CAISEAAGNTIYF. Written as DNA, the CDR3 is TGTGCCATCAGTGAGGCAGCTGGAAACACCATATATTTT. This chain joins TRBV10-3 and TRBJ1-3; no reliable D call. Trimming took off 2 bases at V and 2 bases at J, with 4 bases between the two ends. CDR1 ENHRY and CDR2 SYGVKD come from the germline V gene. This CDR3 is 13 amino acids long.

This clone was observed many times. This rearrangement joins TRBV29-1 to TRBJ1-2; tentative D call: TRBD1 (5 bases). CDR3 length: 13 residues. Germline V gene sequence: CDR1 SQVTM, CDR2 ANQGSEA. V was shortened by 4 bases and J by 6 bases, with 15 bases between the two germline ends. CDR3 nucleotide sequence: TGCAGCGTTGGAGTGGGGCGGCGGAATGGCTACACCTTC. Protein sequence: CSVGVGRRNGYTF. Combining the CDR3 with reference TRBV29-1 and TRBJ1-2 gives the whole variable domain SAVISQKPSRDICQRGTSLTIQCQVDSQVTMMFWYRQQPGQSLTLIATANQGSEATYESGFVIDKFPISRPNLTFSTLTVSNMSPEDSSIYLCSVGVGRRNGYTFGSGTRLTVV.

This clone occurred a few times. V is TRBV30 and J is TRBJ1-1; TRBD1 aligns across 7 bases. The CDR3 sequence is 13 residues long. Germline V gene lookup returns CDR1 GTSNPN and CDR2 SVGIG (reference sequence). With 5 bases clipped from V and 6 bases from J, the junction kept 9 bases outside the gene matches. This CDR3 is CAWADREHAEAFF. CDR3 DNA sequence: TGTGCCTGGGCTGACAGGGAACACGCTGAAGCTTTCTTT.

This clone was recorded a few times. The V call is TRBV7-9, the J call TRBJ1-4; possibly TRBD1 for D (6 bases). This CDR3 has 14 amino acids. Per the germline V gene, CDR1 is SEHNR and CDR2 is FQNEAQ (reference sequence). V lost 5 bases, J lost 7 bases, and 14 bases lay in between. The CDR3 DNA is TGTGCCAGCAGCCGACAGGTCAGCGGTGAAAAACTGTTTTTT. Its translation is CASSRQVSGEKLFF.

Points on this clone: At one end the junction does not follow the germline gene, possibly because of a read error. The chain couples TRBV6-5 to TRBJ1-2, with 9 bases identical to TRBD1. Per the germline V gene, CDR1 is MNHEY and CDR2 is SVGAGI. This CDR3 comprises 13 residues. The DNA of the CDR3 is TGTGCCAGCAGTTTGAGGGACAGGGCTGGCTACAACTTC. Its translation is CASSLRDRAGYNF.

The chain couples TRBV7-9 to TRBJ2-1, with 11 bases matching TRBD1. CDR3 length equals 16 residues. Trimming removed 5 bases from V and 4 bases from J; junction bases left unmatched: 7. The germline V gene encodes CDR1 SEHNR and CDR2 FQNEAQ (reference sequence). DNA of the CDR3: TGTGCCAGCAGCCCCCCGGACAGGGGGCCTTACAATGAGCAGTTCTTC. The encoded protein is CASSPPDRGPYNEQFF.

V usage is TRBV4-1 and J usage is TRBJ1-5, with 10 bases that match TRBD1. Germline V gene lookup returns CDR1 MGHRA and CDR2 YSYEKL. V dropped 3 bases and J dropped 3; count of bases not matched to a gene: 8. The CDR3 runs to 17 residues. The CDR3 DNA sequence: TGCGCCAGCAGCCACACCCGGGACAGGGGTTACAATCAGCCCCAGCATTTT. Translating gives CASSHTRDRGYNQPQHF.

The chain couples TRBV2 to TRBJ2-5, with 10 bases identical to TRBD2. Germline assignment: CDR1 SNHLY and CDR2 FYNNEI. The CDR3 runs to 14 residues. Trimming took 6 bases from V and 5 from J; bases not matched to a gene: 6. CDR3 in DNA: TGTGCCAGCAGGAGCGGGGGGGCCTGGGAGACCCAGTACTTC. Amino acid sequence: CASRSGGAWETQYF.

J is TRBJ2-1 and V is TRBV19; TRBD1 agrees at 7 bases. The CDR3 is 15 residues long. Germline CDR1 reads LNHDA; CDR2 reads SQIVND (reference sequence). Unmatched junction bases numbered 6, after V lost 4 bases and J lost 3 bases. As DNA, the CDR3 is TGTGCCAGTAGTACAGGGGGTAAGGGCTACAATGAGCAGTTCTTC. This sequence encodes CASSTGGKGYNEQFF.

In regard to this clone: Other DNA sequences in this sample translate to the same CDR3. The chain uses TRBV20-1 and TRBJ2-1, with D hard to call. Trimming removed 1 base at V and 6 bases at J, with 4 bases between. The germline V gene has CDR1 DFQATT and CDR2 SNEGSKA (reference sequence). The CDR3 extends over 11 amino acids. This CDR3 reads CSARGPNEQFF. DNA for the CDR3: TGCAGTGCTAGAGGGCCCAATGAGCAGTTCTTC.

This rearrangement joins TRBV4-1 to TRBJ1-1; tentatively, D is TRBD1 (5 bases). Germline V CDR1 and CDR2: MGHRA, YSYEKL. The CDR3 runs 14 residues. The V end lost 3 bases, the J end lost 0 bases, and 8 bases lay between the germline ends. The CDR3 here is CASSQVGLNTEAFF. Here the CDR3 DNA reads TGCGCCAGCAGCCAGGTGGGGCTGAACACTGAAGCTTTCTTT.

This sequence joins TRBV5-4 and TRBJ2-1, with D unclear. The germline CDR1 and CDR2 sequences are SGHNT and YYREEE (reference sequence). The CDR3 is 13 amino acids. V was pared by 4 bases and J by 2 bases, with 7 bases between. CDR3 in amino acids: CASSTPAYNEQFF. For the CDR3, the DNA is TGTGCCAGCAGCACCCCAGCCTACAATGAGCAGTTCTTC. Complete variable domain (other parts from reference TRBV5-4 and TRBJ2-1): ETGVTQSPTHLIKTRGQQVTLRCSSQSGHNTVSWYQQALGQGPQFIFQYYREEENGRGNFPPRFSGLQFPNYSSELNVNALELDDSALYLCASSTPAYNEQFFGPGTRLTVL.

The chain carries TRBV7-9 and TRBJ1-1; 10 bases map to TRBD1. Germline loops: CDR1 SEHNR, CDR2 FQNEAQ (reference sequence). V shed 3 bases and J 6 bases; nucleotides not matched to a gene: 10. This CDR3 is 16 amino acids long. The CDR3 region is CASSFSGQGMMAEAFF. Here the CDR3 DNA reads TGTGCCAGCAGCTTTTCGGGACAGGGGATGATGGCTGAAGCTTTCTTT.

The CDR3 is CASTLTGDGYTF. DNA of the CDR3: TGCGCCAGCACCCTGACAGGGGATGGCTACACCTTC. This chain links TRBV5-1 with TRBJ1-2; 8 bases map to TRBD1. CDR1 is SGHRS, CDR2 YFSETQ, per germline. Losses at the gene ends were 6 bases for V and 6 bases for J; bases not matched to a gene: 4. This CDR3 region has 12 residues.